This is a list of T cell receptor beta chains from one sample in a study of T cells in Graves' hyperthyroidism and ophthalmopathy. Using its own MiXCR run on the multiplex PCR reads, TCRdb lists one record per CDR3 protein. Of more than 300,000 distinct CDR3 sequences detected, about 15% appear once; the ten largest clones hold around 19%. Sequenced: blood. The receptor source for this set is a young woman with Graves' ophthalmopathy. The CDR3 runs from the conserved cysteine through the conserved F or W. Each record gives: CDR3 length, clone size, J gene, V gene, D gene, CDR3 DNA, CDR3 protein. A D gene is named only where the DNA matches it firmly. Expanded clones get a size class; other rows say once, few or many, or leave the size out.

len: 16
abundance: many
j_gene: TRBJ2-1
v_gene: TRBV7-9
d_gene: .
CDR3nt: TGTGCCAGCAGCCAACACCTGGCAGGGCCGTACAATGAGCAGTTCTTC
CDR3aa: CASSQHLAGPYNEQFF

len: 12
abundance: few
j_gene: TRBJ2-3
v_gene: TRBV20-1
d_gene: TRBD2
CDR3nt: TGCAGTGCAACCCCGCGTCTAGCGGAACAGTATTTT
CDR3aa: CSATPRLAEQYF

len: 13
abundance: many
j_gene: TRBJ1-2
v_gene: TRBV2
d_gene: .
CDR3nt: TGTGCCAGCAAAATATTGGGGGAGGGTGGCTACACCTTC
CDR3aa: CASKILGEGGYTF

len: 15
abundance: many
j_gene: TRBJ1-2
v_gene: TRBV3-1
d_gene: .
CDR3nt: TGTGCCAGCAGCCAAGGTCAGGGATTTAACTATGGCTACACCTTC
CDR3aa: CASSQGQGFNYGYTF

len: 15
abundance: many
j_gene: TRBJ1-5
v_gene: TRBV5-1
d_gene: .
CDR3nt: TGCGCCAGCAGCTTGGTCACAGGAAGCAATCAGCCCCAGCATTTT
CDR3aa: CASSLVTGSNQPQHF

len: 14
abundance: many
j_gene: TRBJ1-6
v_gene: TRBV18
d_gene: .
CDR3nt: TGTGCCAGCTCACCAGGGACGGATAATTCACCCCTCCACTTT
CDR3aa: CASSPGTDNSPLHF

len: 15
abundance: many
j_gene: TRBJ1-1
v_gene: TRBV18
d_gene: .
CDR3nt: TGTGCCAGCTCACCAGCGGGGGGGAGGGGCACTGAAGCTTTCTTT
CDR3aa: CASSPAGGRGTEAFF

len: 12
abundance: .
j_gene: TRBJ1-2
v_gene: TRBV30
d_gene: TRBD1
CDR3nt: TGTGCCTGTGAACAGGGGTCCTATGGCTACACCTTC
CDR3aa: CACEQGSYGYTF

len: 21
abundance: .
j_gene: TRBJ2-6
v_gene: TRBV10-3
d_gene: TRBD1
CDR3nt: TGTGCCATCAGTGAACTACTAGGACAGGGGTCCTCGGCCTCTGGGGCCAACGTCCTGACTTTC
CDR3aa: CAISELLGQGSSASGANVLTF

len: 14
abundance: many
j_gene: TRBJ2-1
v_gene: TRBV5-6
d_gene: .
CDR3nt: TGTGCCAGCACCCCCGGAGGGGGCTACAATGAGCAGTTCTTC
CDR3aa: CASTPGGGYNEQFF

len: 12
abundance: few
j_gene: TRBJ1-5
v_gene: TRBV6-1
d_gene: TRBD1
CDR3nt: TGTGCCGGACGGACAGGGAATCAGCCCCAGCATTTT
CDR3aa: CAGRTGNQPQHF

len: 15
abundance: few
j_gene: TRBJ1-1
v_gene: TRBV18
d_gene: .
CDR3nt: TGTGCCAGCTCACCCCCCGTTTGGGGGAACACTGAAGCTTTCTTT
CDR3aa: CASSPPVWGNTEAFF

len: 14
abundance: few
j_gene: TRBJ2-5
v_gene: TRBV12-3/TRBV12-4
d_gene: .
CDR3nt: TGTGCCAGCTCGAGGGCATCAGATAGAGAGACCCAGTACTTC
CDR3aa: CASSRASDRETQYF

len: 16
abundance: many
j_gene: TRBJ1-3
v_gene: TRBV18
d_gene: .
CDR3nt: TGTGCCAGCTCACCAATGGAAATAATCTCTGGAAACACCATATATTTT
CDR3aa: CASSPMEIISGNTIYF

len: 13
abundance: few
j_gene: TRBJ1-6
v_gene: TRBV20-1
d_gene: TRBD1
CDR3nt: TGCAGCGTCGGGACAGGGGGTAATTCACCCCTCCACTTT
CDR3aa: CSVGTGGNSPLHF

len: 13
abundance: few
j_gene: TRBJ1-6
v_gene: TRBV5-4
d_gene: .
CDR3nt: TGTGCCAGCAGCTTGGTGGTAGATTCACCCCTCCACTTT
CDR3aa: CASSLVVDSPLHF

len: 20
abundance: many
j_gene: TRBJ2-4
v_gene: TRBV2
d_gene: TRBD1
CDR3nt: TGTGCCAGCAGCCTCCCGCGGACAGGGCCACAGTCACTAGCCAAAAACATTCAGTACTTC
CDR3aa: CASSLPRTGPQSLAKNIQYF

len: 15
abundance: many
j_gene: TRBJ2-1
v_gene: TRBV29-1
d_gene: TRBD2
CDR3nt: TGCAGCGTGGGGGATGGGCTAGCGGGGGGGTATGAGCAGTTCTTC
CDR3aa: CSVGDGLAGGYEQFF

len: 15
abundance: .
j_gene: TRBJ1-1
v_gene: TRBV11-3
d_gene: TRBD1
CDR3nt: TGTGCCAGCAGCTTGAGGACAGGTAGCTTCACTGAAGCTTTCTTT
CDR3aa: CASSLRTGSFTEAFF

len: 15
abundance: few
j_gene: TRBJ2-2
v_gene: TRBV10-2
d_gene: TRBD1
CDR3nt: TGCGCCAGCAGGACGACAGGGGGAGGCACCGGGGAGCTGTTTTTT
CDR3aa: CASRTTGGGTGELFF

len: 15
abundance: .
j_gene: TRBJ2-2
v_gene: TRBV9
d_gene: .
CDR3nt: TGTGCCAGCAGCGTAGAGGGGGGGGGAACCGGGGAGCTGTTTTTT
CDR3aa: CASSVEGGGTGELFF

len: 15
abundance: few
j_gene: TRBJ2-7
v_gene: TRBV19
d_gene: TRBD1
CDR3nt: TGTGCCAGTAGTAAGGACAGGTTGAGCTCCTACGAGCAGTACTTC
CDR3aa: CASSKDRLSSYEQYF

len: 16
abundance: .
j_gene: TRBJ2-1
v_gene: TRBV10-3
d_gene: .
CDR3nt: TGTGCCATCAGTGAGTCGAACCTCCAGGCCCACAATGAGCAGTTCTTC
CDR3aa: CAISESNLQAHNEQFF

len: 14
abundance: many
j_gene: TRBJ1-2
v_gene: TRBV11-2
d_gene: .
CDR3nt: TGTGCCAGCAGCTTAGATCGGGGGGAGTATGGCTACACCTTC
CDR3aa: CASSLDRGEYGYTF

len: 16
abundance: few
j_gene: TRBJ2-3
v_gene: TRBV29-1
d_gene: .
CDR3nt: TGCAGCGTTGAAGAGGGGACGGCCTCTAGCACAGATACGCAGTATTTT
CDR3aa: CSVEEGTASSTDTQYF

len: 11
abundance: .
j_gene: TRBJ2-5
v_gene: TRBV3-1
d_gene: .
CDR3nt: TGCGCCAGCAGCCAATCGGAGACCCAGTGCTTC
CDR3aa: CASSQSETQCF

len: 17
abundance: many
j_gene: TRBJ1-1
v_gene: TRBV10-3
d_gene: .
CDR3nt: TGTGCCATCAGTCAGAAGAAACCGTTTGATAGGGTCACTGAAGCTTTCTTT
CDR3aa: CAISQKKPFDRVTEAFF

len: 15
abundance: many
j_gene: TRBJ2-3
v_gene: TRBV7-2
d_gene: TRBD2
CDR3nt: TGTGCCAGCAGCTCTGACGGGGGGGCGGTAGATACGCAGTATTTT
CDR3aa: CASSSDGGAVDTQYF

len: 15
abundance: many
j_gene: TRBJ1-1
v_gene: TRBV30
d_gene: .
CDR3nt: TGTGCCTGGAAAGGCAGGGGCATGAGGAACACTGAAGCTTTCTTT
CDR3aa: CAWKGRGMRNTEAFF

len: 14
abundance: many
j_gene: TRBJ2-3
v_gene: TRBV5-1
d_gene: .
CDR3nt: TGCGCCAGCAGCTTGGGGGCTGCCACAGATACGCAGTATTTT
CDR3aa: CASSLGAATDTQYF

len: 11
abundance: .
j_gene: TRBJ2-7
v_gene: TRBV2
d_gene: .
CDR3nt: TGTGCCAGCAGTGCAGTTAAGGAGCAGTACTTC
CDR3aa: CASSAVKEQYF

len: 14
abundance: many
j_gene: TRBJ2-7
v_gene: TRBV11-2
d_gene: .
CDR3nt: TGTGCCAGCAGCTTAGAATCAGCCTCCTACGAGCAGTACTTC
CDR3aa: CASSLESASYEQYF

len: 15
abundance: .
j_gene: TRBJ1-1
v_gene: TRBV18
d_gene: .
CDR3nt: TGTGCCAGCTCCCCAGGGATAACCACGAACACTGAAGCTTTCTTT
CDR3aa: CASSPGITTNTEAFF

len: 23
abundance: once
j_gene: TRBJ1-6
v_gene: TRBV20-1
d_gene: .
CDR3nt: TGCAGTGCTAGCCTTTTTAGCGGGGGGGCGGGGACCCAGGGTACAGCGGGTGGTTCACCCCTCCACTTT
CDR3aa: CSASLFSGGAGTQGTAGGSPLHF

len: 14
abundance: .
j_gene: TRBJ2-1
v_gene: TRBV20-1
d_gene: .
CDR3nt: TGCAGTGCTAGTAGAGGTTCAGGAAACAATGAGCAGTTCTTC
CDR3aa: CSASRGSGNNEQFF

len: 15
abundance: .
j_gene: TRBJ2-1
v_gene: TRBV7-2
d_gene: .
CDR3nt: TGTGCCAGCAGCCTGCGGCCAAAGCCCTACAATGAGCAGTTCTTC
CDR3aa: CASSLRPKPYNEQFF

len: 14
abundance: many
j_gene: TRBJ2-2
v_gene: TRBV5-4
d_gene: .
CDR3nt: TGTGCCAGCAGCTTGCCTCAGGCCGCCGGGGAGCTGTTTTTT
CDR3aa: CASSLPQAAGELFF

len: 13
abundance: many
j_gene: TRBJ2-5
v_gene: TRBV18
d_gene: .
CDR3nt: TGTGCCAGCTCAGAGGACCTTGAAGAGACCCAGTACTTC
CDR3aa: CASSEDLEETQYF

len: 15
abundance: many
j_gene: TRBJ2-7
v_gene: TRBV9
d_gene: .
CDR3nt: TGTGCCAGCAGCACAGTTCCCGGGGCGCCGAGCGAGCAGTACTTC
CDR3aa: CASSTVPGAPSEQYF

len: 12
abundance: many
j_gene: TRBJ1-1
v_gene: TRBV30
d_gene: .
CDR3nt: TGTGCCTGGAGTGTAGGAGGGTCTGAAGCTTTCTTT
CDR3aa: CAWSVGGSEAFF

len: 15
abundance: .
j_gene: TRBJ1-5
v_gene: TRBV20-1
d_gene: .
CDR3nt: TGCAGTAGTGGGTATGGTGGCAGGGGCCATCAGCCCCAGCATTTT
CDR3aa: CSSGYGGRGHQPQHF

len: 14
abundance: few
j_gene: TRBJ2-7
v_gene: TRBV9
d_gene: .
CDR3nt: TGTGCCAGCAGCGTATCCGGACCCCCTTACGAGCAGTACTTC
CDR3aa: CASSVSGPPYEQYF

len: 15
abundance: many
j_gene: TRBJ2-1
v_gene: TRBV28
d_gene: .
CDR3nt: TGTGCCAGCAGCTCCAGGGGGGGCTTTTACAATGAGCAGTTCTTC
CDR3aa: CASSSRGGFYNEQFF

len: 14
abundance: .
j_gene: TRBJ1-2
v_gene: TRBV7-9
d_gene: .
CDR3nt: TGTGCCATCGTACTACCAACAGGGCTTTATGGCTACACCTTC
CDR3aa: CAIVLPTGLYGYTF

len: 18
abundance: many
j_gene: TRBJ2-3
v_gene: TRBV7-9
d_gene: .
CDR3nt: TGTGCCAGCAGCTCCCCCGGGGGTACAGTATCTAGCACAGATACGCAGTATTTT
CDR3aa: CASSSPGGTVSSTDTQYF

len: 15
abundance: many
j_gene: TRBJ2-3
v_gene: TRBV11-2
d_gene: .
CDR3nt: TGTGCCAGCAGCTTAGCTCGGCGAAGCACAGATACGCAGTATTTT
CDR3aa: CASSLARRSTDTQYF

len: 15
abundance: .
j_gene: TRBJ1-1
v_gene: TRBV19
d_gene: .
CDR3nt: TGTGCCAGTAGTATAGGGGTCCAGGGCGGAACTGAAGCTTTCTTT
CDR3aa: CASSIGVQGGTEAFF

len: 16
abundance: many
j_gene: TRBJ1-1
v_gene: TRBV2
d_gene: .
CDR3nt: TGTGCCAGCAGCGAAGAGGGGATTACTATGAACACTGAAGCTTTCTTT
CDR3aa: CASSEEGITMNTEAFF

len: 13
abundance: few
j_gene: TRBJ2-3
v_gene: TRBV28
d_gene: .
CDR3nt: TGTGCCAGCAGCAGCCCACAGGGAGATACGCAGTATTTT
CDR3aa: CASSSPQGDTQYF

len: 16
abundance: many
j_gene: TRBJ2-7
v_gene: TRBV3-1
d_gene: TRBD2
CDR3nt: TGTGCCAGCAGCAGTAATTCGGGGGGGTGGGGATCCGAGCAGTACTTC
CDR3aa: CASSSNSGGWGSEQYF

len: 15
abundance: .
j_gene: TRBJ2-5
v_gene: TRBV5-6
d_gene: TRBD1
CDR3nt: TGTGCCAGCAGCTTGGTGACAGGGGCTTGGGAGACCCAGTACTTC
CDR3aa: CASSLVTGAWETQYF

len: 15
abundance: many
j_gene: TRBJ1-4
v_gene: TRBV13
d_gene: .
CDR3nt: TGTGCCAGCAGCCAACGGTTAAGGGGTTGGGAAAAACTGTTTTTT
CDR3aa: CASSQRLRGWEKLFF

len: 15
abundance: few
j_gene: TRBJ1-4
v_gene: TRBV12-5
d_gene: TRBD1
CDR3nt: TGTGCTAGTGGTTCATCGACAGGGATAAGTGAAAAACTGTTTTTT
CDR3aa: CASGSSTGISEKLFF

len: 15
abundance: many
j_gene: TRBJ1-6
v_gene: TRBV2
d_gene: .
CDR3nt: TGTGCCAGCATAAGAAAGTCGGCATATAATTCACCCCTCCACTTT
CDR3aa: CASIRKSAYNSPLHF

len: 14
abundance: few
j_gene: TRBJ2-5
v_gene: TRBV20-1
d_gene: TRBD1
CDR3nt: TGCAGTGCTGCCGGACAGGGGGTGGGAGAGACCCAGTACTTC
CDR3aa: CSAAGQGVGETQYF

len: 14
abundance: many
j_gene: TRBJ2-5
v_gene: TRBV5-4
d_gene: TRBD1
CDR3nt: TGTGCCAGCAGGTCCACAGGGGGCGGAGAGACCCAGTACTTC
CDR3aa: CASRSTGGGETQYF